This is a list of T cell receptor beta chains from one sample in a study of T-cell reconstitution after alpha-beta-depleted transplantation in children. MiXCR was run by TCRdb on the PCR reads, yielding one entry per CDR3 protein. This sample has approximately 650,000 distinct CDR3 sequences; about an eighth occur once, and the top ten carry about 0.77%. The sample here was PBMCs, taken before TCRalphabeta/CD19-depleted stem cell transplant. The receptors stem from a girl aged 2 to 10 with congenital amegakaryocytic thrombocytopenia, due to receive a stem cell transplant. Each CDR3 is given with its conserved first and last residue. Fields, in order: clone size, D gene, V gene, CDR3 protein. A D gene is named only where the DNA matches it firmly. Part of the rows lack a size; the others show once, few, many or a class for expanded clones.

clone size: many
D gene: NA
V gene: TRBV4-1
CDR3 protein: CASSQVRGELFF

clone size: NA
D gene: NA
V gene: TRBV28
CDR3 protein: CASSSDPSTDTQYF

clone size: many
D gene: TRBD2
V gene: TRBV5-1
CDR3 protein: CASSLVSGRSINTDTQYF

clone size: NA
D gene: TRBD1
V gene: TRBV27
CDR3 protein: CASSFRDRQADTQYF

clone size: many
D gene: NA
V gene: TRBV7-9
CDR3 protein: CASSLGGRGNEQFF

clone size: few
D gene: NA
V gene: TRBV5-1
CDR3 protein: CASSLADLGNFYGYTF

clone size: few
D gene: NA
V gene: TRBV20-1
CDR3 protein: CSAKQSSSGNTIYF

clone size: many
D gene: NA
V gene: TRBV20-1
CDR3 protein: CSARDGGEYRVGEQYF

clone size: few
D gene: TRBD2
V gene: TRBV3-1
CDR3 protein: CASSLDDRRYAGTSGTRSYNEQFF

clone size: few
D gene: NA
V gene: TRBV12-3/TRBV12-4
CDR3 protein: CASSFLGVDLPGAFF

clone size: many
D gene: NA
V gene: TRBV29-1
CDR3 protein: CSVRRGAENIQYF

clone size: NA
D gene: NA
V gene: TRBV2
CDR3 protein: CASSGGTLGHYEQYF

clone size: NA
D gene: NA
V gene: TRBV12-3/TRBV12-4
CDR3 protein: CASSDSAGANEQFF

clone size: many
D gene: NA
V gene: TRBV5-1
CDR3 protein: CASSSSFSGPGETQYF

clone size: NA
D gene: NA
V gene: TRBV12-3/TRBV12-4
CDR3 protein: CASKGPGEQFF

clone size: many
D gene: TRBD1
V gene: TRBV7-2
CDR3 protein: CASSSLRGPGELFF

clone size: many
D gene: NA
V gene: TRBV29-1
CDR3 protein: CSVETDTLNNEQFF

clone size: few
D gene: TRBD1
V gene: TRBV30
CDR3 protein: CAWNQGDSYNEQFF

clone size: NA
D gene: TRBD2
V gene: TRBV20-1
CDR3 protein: CSALSGRATNTGELFF

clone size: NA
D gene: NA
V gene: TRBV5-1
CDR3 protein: CASSLMPLPRGQPQHF

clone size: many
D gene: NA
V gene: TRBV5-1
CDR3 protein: CASSPERNTQYF

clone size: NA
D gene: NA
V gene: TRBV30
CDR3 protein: CAWSDDTLGTNEQFF

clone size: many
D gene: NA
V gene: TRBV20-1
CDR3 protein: CSARDGKPQETQYF

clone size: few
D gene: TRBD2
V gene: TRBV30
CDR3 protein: CAWSPSGEQFF

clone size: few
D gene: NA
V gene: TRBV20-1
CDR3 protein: CSASAGQAETQYF

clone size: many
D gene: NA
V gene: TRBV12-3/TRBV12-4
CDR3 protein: CASSLPGGTYEQYF

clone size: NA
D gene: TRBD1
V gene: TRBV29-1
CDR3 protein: CSVLGQGTLLNTEAFF

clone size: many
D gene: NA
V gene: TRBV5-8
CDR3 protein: CASSLSPGGRVNTDTQYF

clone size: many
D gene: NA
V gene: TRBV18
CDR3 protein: CASSPPSGAYEQYF